This T cell receptor beta chain emerged from a study of Ad26.COV2.S vaccination and SARS-CoV-2 variants. About the research overall: It was the COV1001 Ad26.COV2.S trial arm that included the donor.

This clone was picked up a small number of times. The antigen is not known. Stated treatment: some 20 received Ad26.COV2.S at low or high dose, single or two shots; five or six received placebo; per-sample allocation not given. At day 63 after the first vaccine or placebo injection, samples were drawn. V dropped 7 bases and J dropped 3; count of bases not matched to a gene: 9. Germline V lookup: CDR1 SNHLY, CDR2 FYNNEI. CDR3 length equals 15 residues. Study-level findings and limits: While placebo recipients had lower spike-specific TCR breadth, vaccine recipients had more.

Here immunoSEQ multiplex PCR was the method, and the copy in TCRdb shows in-frame clones only, minus some. In the table there are about 320,000 clones, 85% of which are singletons. This clonotype originated in a person aged 18-60 years who received the Ad26.COV2.S COVID-19 vaccine or a placebo. The material sequenced was peripheral blood, taken in a trial of Ad26.COV2.S vaccine versus placebo. The chain couples TRBV2 to TRBJ2-7, with 10 positions matching TRBD1. The CDR3 DNA sequence: TGTGCCAGCAAATTCGGGACAGGGGTTAACTACGAGCAGTACTTC. Protein: CASKFGTGVNYEQYF.